This entry concerns a single TCR beta chain. Its antigen remains unknown. V lost 6 bases, J lost 4 bases, and 5 bases stayed unmatched. The CDR3 is 16 residues long. CDR1 is SGHTA and CDR2 is FQGNSA in the germline V gene. This record belongs to a study of T cell repertoires in cytomegalovirus infection. Study-level background: Matching HLA type and CMV infection were both indicated by public TCR beta signatures. Notes on the study in general: CMV-specific TCR beta clonotypes restricted by HLA-C were the ones dominating the ex vivo response. Cumulative frequency of public TCR beta families picked out carriers of CMV plus the relevant HLA.

Using its own MiXCR run on the reads, TCRdb lists one record per CDR3 protein. The sample contains roughly 920,000 distinct CDR3 sequences, 31% of which appear only once. The gene calls are TRBV7-2 and TRBJ2-3; 15 nucleotides match TRBD2. This clonotype was obtained from a human donor in good health (CMV status not recorded). Some clones in this sample may be carry-over from other donors' samples. Here the sequenced sample was cultured CD8+ T cells from PBMCs, taken from culture after CMV antigen stimulation. DNA for the CDR3: TGTGCCAGCAGGGGGACTAGCGGGGGGCCTCCAGATACGCAGTATTTT. Translation: CASRGTSGGPPDTQYF.